This T cell receptor beta chain was sequenced for a study of Graves' ophthalmopathy and Graves' hyperthyroidism. The TCR beta CDR3 regions underwent amplification from RNA transcripts. HTBI primers served in a first-round RT-PCR, which a second-round multiplex PCR followed. TCRdb re-derived calls from the multiplex PCR reads in MiXCR, one entry per CDR3 protein. The sample has 150,000 or so distinct CDR3 sequences, roughly 36% seen once. For donors with ophthalmopathy, the disease showed moderate-to-severe activity, reached CAS ≥3 and NOSPECS ≥4, and had lasted under 3 months. Germline loops: CDR1 SNHLY, CDR2 FYNNEI. The CDR3 spans 12 residues. The V gene lost 4 bases and the J gene lost 4 bases, with 8 bases spanning the gap.

V is TRBV2 and J is TRBJ2-7; D possibly corresponds to TRBD2 (5 bases). This clonotype was obtained from a man in his thirties or forties with Graves' ophthalmopathy. Sequencing was done on a sample of peripheral blood. The CDR3 sequence is CASSGGGYEQYF. CDR3 coding DNA: TGTGCCAGCAGTGGAGGCGGGTACGAGCAGTACTTC.